Listed below are T cell receptor beta chains from one sample, sequenced in a study of T cell changes during pregnancy in multiple sclerosis. Profiling relied on immunoSEQ multiplex PCR, and the TCRdb table lists in-frame clones only, not all of them. In the table there are 100,000 or so clones, approximately 94% of which are singletons. Sequenced material: peripheral blood, taken before pregnancy. The receptors originated from a female donor with multiple sclerosis, enrolled in a pregnancy study. Both conserved end residues are part of each CDR3. The D gene is left open where the match is weak. The listing skips clone size in some rows; elsewhere it reads once, few, many or a size class.

j_gene,v_gene,abundance,d_gene,CDR3nt,CDR3aa
TRBJ2-5,TRBV11-2,-,-,TGTGCCAGCAGCTCGGTCTCCCTCCAAGAGACCCAGTACTTC,CASSSVSLQETQYF
TRBJ2-6,TRBV4-1,-,-,TGCGCCAGCAGCCAAGATTCGCCAGGCCAATTCTCTGGGGCCAACGTCCTGACTTTC,CASSQDSPGQFSGANVLTF
TRBJ1-1,TRBV12-5,-,-,TGTGCTAGTGGATTAGAGAACACTGAAGCTTTCTTT,CASGLENTEAFF
TRBJ1-5,TRBV27,few,-,TGTGCCAGCAGTTTGTCGTCCCATCAGCCCCAGCATTTT,CASSLSSHQPQHF
TRBJ2-1,TRBV28,once,-,TGTGCCAGCACCATGGGTCGGGTTCCCTCCAATGAGCAGTTCTTC,CASTMGRVPSNEQFF
TRBJ1-1,TRBV5-6,-,TRBD1,TGTGCCAGCAGCTTGGGCAGGGGGCGGTTGAACACTGAAGCTTTCTTT,CASSLGRGRLNTEAFF
TRBJ1-2,TRBV2,-,TRBD1,TGTGCCAGCAGTGAATATGGGGACAGGGATGGCTACACCTTC,CASSEYGDRDGYTF
TRBJ1-2,TRBV7-2,-,-,TGTGCCAGCAGCTTAGTAGCCGCCAGGGCTAACTATGGCTACACCTTC,CASSLVAARANYGYTF
TRBJ2-1,TRBV27,-,TRBD2,TGTGCCAGCAGCGGGACTAGCCTCTACAATGAGCAGTTCTTC,CASSGTSLYNEQFF
TRBJ1-4,TRBV11-2,-,-,TGTGCCAGCAGCTTAGTTCTAGCAACTAATGAAAAACTGTTTTTT,CASSLVLATNEKLFF
TRBJ1-2,TRBV5-1,-,-,TGCGTCAGCAGCTTGGCAGGGAGGGAAGGCTACACCTTC,CVSSLAGREGYTF
TRBJ2-2,TRBV9,-,TRBD2,TGTGCCAGCAGCGCTAGCGGGAGGGGGGAGCTGTTTTTT,CASSASGRGELFF
TRBJ2-3,TRBV2,-,-,TGTGCCAGCAGCTTCGAAGTCACACGACTGTATTTT,CASSFEVTRLYF
TRBJ1-1,TRBV12-5,-,-,TGTGCTAGTGGCCGCGGGACGGCGGGCGAAGCTTTCTTT,CASGRGTAGEAFF
TRBJ2-7,TRBV2,-,-,TGTGCGGCGGCCGGTCTCCGACACGAGCAGTACTTC,CAAAGLRHEQYF
TRBJ2-6,TRBV18,-,-,TGTGCCAGCTCACCACAGGGGGTGGCTGGGGCCAACGTCCTGACTTTC,CASSPQGVAGANVLTF
TRBJ2-5,TRBV6-5,-,-,TGTGCCAGCAGTCGCAACAGGGCCGACCAAGAGACCCAGTACTTC,CASSRNRADQETQYF
TRBJ2-1,TRBV5-1,-,TRBD1,TGCGCCAGCAGCCTCTCCGGGACAGGGGCAAATGAGCAGTTCTTC,CASSLSGTGANEQFF
TRBJ2-5,TRBV29-1,-,TRBD1,TGCAGCGTAGCCGGACAGGGGCTGGAGACCCAGTACTTC,CSVAGQGLETQYF
TRBJ1-2,TRBV28,-,TRBD1,TGTGCCAGCAGTTTTCGGCCGGGACAGGGAGCCTATGGCTACACCTTC,CASSFRPGQGAYGYTF
TRBJ2-3,TRBV29-1,-,TRBD2,TGCAGCGTTGAACTAGCGGGGGTGACAGATACGCAGTATTTT,CSVELAGVTDTQYF
TRBJ2-2,TRBV5-4,-,-,TGTGCCAGCAGCTCCCGGGACAAAGATACCGGGGAGCTGTTTTTT,CASSSRDKDTGELFF
TRBJ1-4,TRBV7-9,once,-,TGTGCCAGCAGCTTAGGTATGACGGGAGAAAAACTGTTTTTT,CASSLGMTGEKLFF
TRBJ1-3,TRBV11-2,-,TRBD1,TGTGCCAGCAGCTCCTTGTCCGGGACAGCTGGAAACACCATATATTTT,CASSSLSGTAGNTIYF
TRBJ2-7,TRBV19,-,-,TGTGCCAGTAGTTATAGCGTCTCCTACGAGCAGTACTTC,CASSYSVSYEQYF
TRBJ1-1,TRBV18,-,-,TGTGCCAGCTCACCAACAACAGATGGAGGGAACACTGAAGCTTTCTTT,CASSPTTDGGNTEAFF
TRBJ1-2,TRBV18,-,TRBD1,TGTGCCAGCTCACAGGACAGGGAAAGCTACACCTTC,CASSQDRESYTF
TRBJ2-7,TRBV6-6,-,TRBD2,TGTGCCAGCAGCCCCTGGACTAGCGATCGGGAGCAGTACTTC,CASSPWTSDREQYF
TRBJ1-1,TRBV5-8,-,TRBD1,TGTGCCAGCAGCTTTGGGACAGGGGATGGGGACACTGAAGCTTTCTTT,CASSFGTGDGDTEAFF
TRBJ2-7,TRBV19,-,TRBD1,TGTGCCAGTAGTATCAACAGGGGGCGCGAGCAGTACTTC,CASSINRGREQYF
TRBJ2-6,TRBV7-5,-,-,TGTGCCAGAATGGAAAGTAGACAAAGTCGGGCCAACGTCCTGACTTTC,CARMESRQSRANVLTF
TRBJ1-3,TRBV4-1,-,-,TGCGCCAGCAGCCAAGCCCAGGGCTCTGGAAACACCATATATTTT,CASSQAQGSGNTIYF
TRBJ1-1,TRBV7-9,-,-,TGTGCCAGCAGCCCTGGAGGGAATACTGAAGCTTTCTTT,CASSPGGNTEAFF
TRBJ2-2,TRBV19,-,TRBD2,TGTGCCAGTAGTATAAGCGGGAGGGCTGGCGGGGAGCTGTTTTTT,CASSISGRAGGELFF
TRBJ2-1,TRBV4-3,once,-,TGCGCCAGCAGCTTTGTGAAGAGCTCCTACAATGAGCAGTTCTTC,CASSFVKSSYNEQFF
TRBJ2-4,TRBV9,once,-,TGTGCCAGCAGCGTAGCTGGGGGAGCCGGGGGTAACATTCAGTACTTC,CASSVAGGAGGNIQYF
TRBJ1-1,TRBV5-1,-,TRBD1,TGCGCCAGCAGCCTCACAGGGGACCTCACTGAAGCTTTCTTT,CASSLTGDLTEAFF
TRBJ1-1,TRBV4-1,-,TRBD1,TGCGCCAGCAGCCCAGGGGGGAGCACTGAAGCTTTCTTT,CASSPGGSTEAFF
TRBJ1-2,TRBV27,-,-,TGTGCCAGCAGTTACCGGGGGGGGCGGAGTGGCTACACCTTC,CASSYRGGRSGYTF
TRBJ2-5,TRBV9,-,TRBD2,TGTGCCAGCAGCGTGGCGGGAGCGCCGGAGACCCAGTACTTC,CASSVAGAPETQYF
TRBJ2-5,TRBV5-1,-,TRBD1,TGCGCCAGCAGGGCCCCCGGGACAGGGAAAGAGACCCAGTACTTC,CASRAPGTGKETQYF
TRBJ2-1,TRBV5-1,-,TRBD2,TGCGCCAGCCGACTAGCGGGAGTAAATGAGCAGTTCTTC,CASRLAGVNEQFF
TRBJ2-7,TRBV4-2,-,-,TGTGCCAGCAGCCCCTCACGAATCGGTTCCTACGAGCAGTACTTC,CASSPSRIGSYEQYF
TRBJ2-1,TRBV2,-,-,TGTGCCAGCAGCGAGCGGAGAGCTTCCTACAATGAGCAGTTCTTC,CASSERRASYNEQFF
TRBJ2-7,TRBV7-2,-,-,TGTGCCAGCAGCTTATTCTCCGAGCAGTACTTC,CASSLFSEQYF
TRBJ2-1,TRBV5-4,-,TRBD2,TGTGCCAGCAGCTCGGGACCTAGCGGGAGCAATGAGCAGTTCTTC,CASSSGPSGSNEQFF
TRBJ1-1,TRBV7-6,-,TRBD1,TGTGCCAGCAGGGACAGGGGGCGAAATGAAGCTTTCTTT,CASRDRGRNEAFF
TRBJ1-2,TRBV6-4,-,TRBD1,TGTGCCAGCAGCCTCGGGACAGCCTCCCCCTATGGCTACACCTTC,CASSLGTASPYGYTF